The sequence of this T cell receptor (beta chain) was determined in a study of human versus mouse CDR3 diversity and MHC coevolution. Clones were read by immunoSEQ multiplex PCR, and TCRdb kept only the in-frame ones, dropping some. The repertoire holds tens of thousands of clones, with 80% to 95% as singletons. The sequence was obtained from a person between 25 and 69 years old in good health. Sequenced material: naive CD4+ T cells from blood. Subset described: CD45RO-negative CD62L-positive naive CD4 T cells.

The CDR3 protein is CASSQHRDRALSYNEQFF. CDR3 DNA: TGCGCCAGCAGCCAACACCGAGACAGGGCTCTCTCCTACAATGAGCAGTTCTTC. The J gene is TRBJ2-1, the V gene TRBV4-1; 7 nucleotides line up with TRBD1. V was clipped by 2 bases and J by 0 bases; unmatched bases: 10. There are 18 residues in the CDR3. Germline CDR1 MGHRA, CDR2 YSYEKL.